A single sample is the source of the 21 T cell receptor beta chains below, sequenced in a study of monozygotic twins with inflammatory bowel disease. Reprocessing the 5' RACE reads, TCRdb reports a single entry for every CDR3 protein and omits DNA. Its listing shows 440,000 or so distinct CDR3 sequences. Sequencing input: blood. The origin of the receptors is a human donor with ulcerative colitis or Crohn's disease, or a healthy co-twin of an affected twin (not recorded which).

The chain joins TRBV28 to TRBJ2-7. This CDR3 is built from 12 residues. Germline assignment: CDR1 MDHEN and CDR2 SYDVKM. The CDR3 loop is CASSARIYEQYF.

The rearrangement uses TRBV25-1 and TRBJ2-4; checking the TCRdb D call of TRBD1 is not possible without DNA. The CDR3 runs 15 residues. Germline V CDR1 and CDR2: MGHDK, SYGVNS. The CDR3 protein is CASSRGGLAKNIQYF.

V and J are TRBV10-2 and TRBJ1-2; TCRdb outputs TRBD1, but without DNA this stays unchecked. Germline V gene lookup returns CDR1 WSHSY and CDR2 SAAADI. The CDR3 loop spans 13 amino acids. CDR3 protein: CASSEGGGNGYTF.

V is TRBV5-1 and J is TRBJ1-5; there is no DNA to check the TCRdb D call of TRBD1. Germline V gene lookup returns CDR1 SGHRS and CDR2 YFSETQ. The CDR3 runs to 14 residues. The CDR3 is CASSLEPGNQPQHF.

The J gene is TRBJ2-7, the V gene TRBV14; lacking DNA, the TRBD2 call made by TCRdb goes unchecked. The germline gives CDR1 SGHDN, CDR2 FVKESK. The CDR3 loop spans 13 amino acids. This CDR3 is CASSQAAHDKQYF.

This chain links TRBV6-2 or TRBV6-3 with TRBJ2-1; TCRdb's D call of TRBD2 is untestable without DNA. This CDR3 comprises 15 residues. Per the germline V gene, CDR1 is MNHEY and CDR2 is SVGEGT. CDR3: CASSWGPEENNEQFF.

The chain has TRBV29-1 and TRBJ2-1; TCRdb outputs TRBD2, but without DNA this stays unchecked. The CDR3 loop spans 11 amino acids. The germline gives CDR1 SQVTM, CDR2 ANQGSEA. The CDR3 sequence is CSLREVGGQFF.

CDR3 residues: CASSLGAGAYGYTF. V and J are TRBV7-9 and TRBJ1-2; TCRdb's assignment of TRBD1 cannot be checked, as there is no DNA. This CDR3 has 14 amino acids. Germline CDR1 and CDR2: SEHNR and FQNEAQ (reference sequence).

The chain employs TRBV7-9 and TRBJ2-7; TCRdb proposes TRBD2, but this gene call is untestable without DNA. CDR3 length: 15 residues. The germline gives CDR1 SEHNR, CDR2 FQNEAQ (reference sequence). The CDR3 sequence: CASSPRGARFYEQYF.

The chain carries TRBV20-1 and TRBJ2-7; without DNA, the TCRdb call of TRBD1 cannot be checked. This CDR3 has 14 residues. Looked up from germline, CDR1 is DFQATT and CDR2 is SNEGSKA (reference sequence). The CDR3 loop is CSARTPPQTLEQYF.

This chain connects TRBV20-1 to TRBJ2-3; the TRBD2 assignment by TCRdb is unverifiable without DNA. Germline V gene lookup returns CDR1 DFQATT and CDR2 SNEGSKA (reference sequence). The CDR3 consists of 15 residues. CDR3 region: CSAWGLAARTDTQYF.

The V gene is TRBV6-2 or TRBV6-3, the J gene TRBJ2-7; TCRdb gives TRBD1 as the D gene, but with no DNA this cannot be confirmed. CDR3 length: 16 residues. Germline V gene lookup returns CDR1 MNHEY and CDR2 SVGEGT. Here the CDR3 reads CASRPGTVLSPYEQYF.

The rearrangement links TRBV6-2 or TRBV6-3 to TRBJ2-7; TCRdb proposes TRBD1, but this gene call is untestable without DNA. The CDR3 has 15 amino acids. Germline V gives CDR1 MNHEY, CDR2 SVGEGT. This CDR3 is CASSTTGTGSYEQYF.

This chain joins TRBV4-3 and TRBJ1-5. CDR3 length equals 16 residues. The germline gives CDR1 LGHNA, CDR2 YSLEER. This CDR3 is CASSQDSGSGNQPQHF.

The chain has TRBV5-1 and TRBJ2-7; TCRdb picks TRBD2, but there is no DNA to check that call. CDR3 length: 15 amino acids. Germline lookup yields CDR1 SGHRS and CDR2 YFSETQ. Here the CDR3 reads CASSSETGLFYEQYF. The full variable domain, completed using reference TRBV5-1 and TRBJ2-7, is KAGVTQTPRYLIKTRGQQVTLSCSPISGHRSVSWYQQTPGQGLQFLFEYFSETQRNKGNFPGRFSGRQFSNSRSEMNVSTLELGDSALYLCASSSETGLFYEQYFGPGTRLTVT.

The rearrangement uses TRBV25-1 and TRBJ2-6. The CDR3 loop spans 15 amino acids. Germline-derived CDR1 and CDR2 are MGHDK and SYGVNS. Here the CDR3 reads CASTSARQGANVLTF. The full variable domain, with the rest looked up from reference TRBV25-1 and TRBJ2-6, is EADIYQTPRYLVIGTGKKITLECSQTMGHDKMYWYQQDPGMELHLIHYSYGVNSTEKGDLSSESTVSRIRTEHFPLTLESARPSHTSQYLCASTSARQGANVLTFGAGSRLTVL.

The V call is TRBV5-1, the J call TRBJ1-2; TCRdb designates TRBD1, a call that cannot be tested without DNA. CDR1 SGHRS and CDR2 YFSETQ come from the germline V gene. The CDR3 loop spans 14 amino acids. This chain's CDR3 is CASSLNQQAYGYTF.

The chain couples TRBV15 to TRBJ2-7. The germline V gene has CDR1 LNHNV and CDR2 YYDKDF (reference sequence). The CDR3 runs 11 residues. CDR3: CATSRDNEQYF.

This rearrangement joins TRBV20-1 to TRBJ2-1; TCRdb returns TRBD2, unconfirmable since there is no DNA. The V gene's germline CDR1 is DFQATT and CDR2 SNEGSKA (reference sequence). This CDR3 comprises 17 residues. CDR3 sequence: CSARISGRILWDNEQFF.

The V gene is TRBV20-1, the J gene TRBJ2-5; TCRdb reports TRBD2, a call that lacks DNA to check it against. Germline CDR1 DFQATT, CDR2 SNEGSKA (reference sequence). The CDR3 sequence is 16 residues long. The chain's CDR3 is CSAARGTSGVQETQYF.

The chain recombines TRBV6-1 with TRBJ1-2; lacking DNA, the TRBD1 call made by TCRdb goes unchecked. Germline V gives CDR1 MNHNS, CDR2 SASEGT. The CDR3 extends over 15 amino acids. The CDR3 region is CASSEFSGENYGYTF.